These 14 T cell receptor beta chains share one sample of origin, sequenced in a study of blood T cell repertoires in COVID-19. The data were produced by immunoSEQ multiplex PCR, yet TCRdb's version contains in-frame clones alone and is incomplete. The table shows about 290,000 clones, with around 86% occurring only once. Material for sequencing was PBMCs or T cells enriched from blood (not recorded which). These receptors came from a woman aged 40 to 50 who had recovered from COVID-19.

J is TRBJ1-5 and V is TRBV2; D not resolved. The CDR3 runs 16 residues. Germline lookup yields CDR1 SNHLY and CDR2 FYNNEI. Trimming removed 7 bases from V and 6 bases from J, with 22 bases in between. CDR3 sequence (DNA): TGTGCCAGCACGGCTAAAGCGGCCCCACGGGTTCAGCCCCAGCATTTT. It encodes CASTAKAAPRVQPQHF.

The rearrangement links TRBV4-3 to TRBJ1-2; D is unresolved. Germline V gene data show CDR1 as LGHNA and CDR2 as YSLEER. V lost 0 bases to trimming and J lost 2 bases, with 13 bases between them. The CDR3 runs to 16 residues. The CDR3 sequence: CASSQESNGDNYGYTF. CDR3 nucleotide sequence: TGCGCCAGCAGCCAAGAAAGTAATGGAGACAACTATGGCTACACCTTC.

This clone appeared a single time. The chain combines TRBV7-3 with TRBJ2-7; 8 nucleotides line up with TRBD2. The CDR3 extends over 16 amino acids. V shed 1 base, J shed 5 bases, and the junction held 10 bases outside the gene matches. Germline lookup yields CDR1 SGHTA and CDR2 FQGTGA. The CDR3 nucleotides read TGTGCCAGCAGCTTAAGGGTACTAGCGGTTGGGAACGAGCAGTACTTC. Translated, it gives CASSLRVLAVGNEQYF.

The rearrangement uses TRBV19 and TRBJ1-6; D not resolved. V was cut by 7 bases and J by 6 bases, with 19 bases left in between. This CDR3 contains 16 residues. Germline loops: CDR1 LNHDA, CDR2 SQIVND (reference sequence). CDR3 amino acids: CASTPQAAGINSPLHF. CDR3 in DNA: TGTGCCAGTACTCCCCAAGCGGCAGGTATTAATTCACCCCTCCACTTT.

Here the CDR3 reads CASTGGGSGNTIYF. The DNA of the CDR3 is TGTGCCAGCACCGGGGGGGGCTCTGGAAACACCATATATTTT. The genes are TRBV3-1 (or the pseudogene TRBV3-2) and TRBJ1-3, with a possible D match to TRBD1 (5 bases). There are 14 residues in the CDR3. Trimming pared 7 bases from V and 0 bases from J, leaving 10 bases between. The germline gives CDR1 LGHDT, CDR2 YNNKEL (reference sequence).

V is TRBV2 and J is TRBJ2-7; 12 nucleotides match TRBD2. Trimming took 6 bases from V and 3 from J; bases not matched to a gene: 6. CDR1 is SNHLY and CDR2 is FYNNEI in the germline V gene. The CDR3 covers 15 residues. CDR3 sequence: CASRGGLAGNYEQYF. The CDR3, as DNA: TGTGCCAGCAGAGGCGGACTAGCGGGAAACTACGAGCAGTACTTC.

The chain uses TRBV3-1 (or the pseudogene TRBV3-2) and TRBJ1-6, with D uncertain. The CDR3 length is 15 residues. V lost 3 bases and J lost 8, with 14 bases in between. The germline V gene has CDR1 LGHDT and CDR2 YNNKEL (reference sequence). The CDR3 region has the DNA TGTGCCAGCAGCCATTCGGTGGAGTATTATTCACCCCTCCACTTT. Translated, it gives CASSHSVEYYSPLHF.

V is TRBV27 and J is TRBJ2-3; 9 bases are a match to TRBD2. The CDR3 is 15 residues long. V shed 4 bases and J 6 bases; nucleotides not matched to a gene: 8. The germline CDR1 and CDR2 sequences are MNHEY and SMNVEV (reference sequence). The CDR3: CASSSLSGGQDTQYF. In nucleotides, the CDR3 is TGTGCCAGCAGTTCCCTTAGCGGGGGCCAGGATACGCAGTATTTT.

The chain combines TRBV25-1 with TRBJ2-7, with 11 bases that match TRBD2. The CDR3 totals 16 residues. V lost 3 bases and J lost 2; bases outside the gene matches: 6. Per the germline V gene, CDR1 is MGHDK and CDR2 is SYGVNS. The CDR3 DNA follows: TGTGCCAGCAGTGAGCCAACTAGCGGGAGCACCTACGAGCAGTACTTC. This codes for CASSEPTSGSTYEQYF.

The chain couples TRBV18 to TRBJ2-3; a possible D gene is TRBD2 (6 bases). The CDR3 has 17 residues. CDR1 is KGHSH and CDR2 is LQKENI in the germline V gene. V shed 2 bases and J shed 1 base, with 16 bases lying between them. The CDR3 loop reads CASSPRVARGGTDTQYF. The CDR3 nucleotides read TGTGCCAGCTCACCAAGAGTAGCGCGGGGAGGCACAGATACGCAGTATTTT.

Written as DNA, the CDR3 is TGCGCCAGCAGCTTGGGTGGGACAGGGGACTCCTACGAGCAGTACTTC. Translated: CASSLGGTGDSYEQYF. This rearrangement joins TRBV5-1 to TRBJ2-7; 10 bases align to TRBD1. The trim removed 0 bases at V and 0 bases at J, leaving 3 bases unmatched. The CDR3 sequence is 16 residues long. Looked up from germline, CDR1 is SGHRS and CDR2 is YFSETQ.

The chain employs TRBV7-9 and TRBJ1-4, with 7 nucleotides matching TRBD1. Germline lookup yields CDR1 SEHNR and CDR2 FQNEAQ (reference sequence). The V segment lost 4 bases and the J segment 6 bases; nucleotides outside the gene matches: 8. The CDR3 sequence is 15 residues long. In DNA, the CDR3 is TGTGCCAGCAGCTCGGGACAGCCTAGGGATGAAAAACTGTTTTTT. Translating it yields CASSSGQPRDEKLFF. The full variable domain, in which reference TRBV7-9 and TRBJ1-4 provide the parts outside the CDR3, is DTGVSQNPRHKITKRGQNVTFRCDPISEHNRLYWYRQTLGQGPEFLTYFQNEAQLEKSRLLSDRFSAERPKGSFSTLEIQRTEQGDSAMYLCASSSGQPRDEKLFFGSGTQLSVL.

V usage is TRBV6-2 or TRBV6-3 and J usage is TRBJ1-4; TRBD1 matches at 12 bases. Germline CDR1 and CDR2: MNHEY and SVGEGT. The CDR3 length is 16 residues. Unmatched junction bases numbered 6, after V lost 2 bases and J lost 8 bases. CDR3 DNA: TGTGCCAGCAGTTACAGTGGGACAGGGGGCGCGGAAAAACTGTTTTTT. Translating it yields CASSYSGTGGAEKLFF.

V and J are TRBV11-3 and TRBJ1-3, with 8 bases aligning to TRBD1. Germline CDR1 and CDR2: SGHNT and YENEEA. Trimming cost V 3 bases and J 4 bases; bases outside gene matches: 5. The CDR3 is 15 residues long. The CDR3 bases are TGTGCCAGCAGCTTGACAGGGGAGGTCGGAAACACCATATATTTT. Encoded protein: CASSLTGEVGNTIYF.